This T cell receptor beta chain was captured in a study of blood T cell repertoires in COVID-19. For the study at large: T cells, B-cell-depleted T cells, or PBMCs provided the cDNA or gDNA that served as material.

The authors' processing: Estimates of nucleated cell counts were drawn from the amplification of reference gene primers. Clones were sequenced by immunoSEQ multiplex PCR, and TCRdb holds only the in-frame ones, with some missing. The DNA gave D and trimming, while V, J and clone size come from that table. This table holds more than 80,000 clones, around three quarters found once. V trimming: 3 bases; J trimming: 1 base; junction bases outside the gene matches: 2. The germline V gene has CDR1 MRHNA and CDR2 SNTAGT. This CDR3 spans 15 amino acids. This clone showed up many times. The sample consisted of peripheral blood. This chain connects TRBV6-4 to TRBJ2-2, with 7 bases matching TRBD2. The receptor comes from an elderly woman with active or convalescent COVID-19. The CDR3 region is CASSEASGNTGELFF. CDR3 DNA sequence: TGTGCCAGCAGTGAAGCTAGCGGGAACACCGGGGAGCTGTTTTTT.